The T cell receptor (gamma chain) under discussion was sequenced for a study of Vδ1+ human thymocytes. Between roughly 97% and 99.6% of sorted thymocytes were Vdelta1+. Broader study findings: In the thymus, TRG and TRD repertoires looked highly polyclonal with Gaussian CDR3 lengths. Unexpected Vdelta2 sequences could cause misinterpretation of bulk repertoire data. Around 20% of thymic delta-chain sequences were Vdelta2, with few Vdelta3, unlike blood Vdelta1+ controls.

Germline lookup yields CDR1 GITISATS and CDR2 ISYDGTV (reference sequence). Trimming cost V 0 bases and J 7 bases; bases outside gene matches: 15. The CDR3 extends over 20 amino acids. This clone was seen once. Its matching antigen is unknown. Extracted RNA was reverse transcribed into cDNA. Pooled V-gene forward primers with one constant-region reverse primer generated the CDR3 amplicons by multiplex PCR. TCRdb re-called the multiplex PCR reads through CATT. This table has more than 8,000 gamma-chain clones, around 54% appearing once. The source of this sequence is a girl less than two years old who had congenital heart surgery. The chain is built from TRGV9 and TRGJP. Here the J gene was assigned by germline matching of the DNA, as TCRdb has none. Sequences were obtained from Vdelta1+ gamma-delta thymocytes from the thymus. The subset is: FACS-sorted CD3+ TCRalphabeta- TCRVdelta1+ TCRVdelta2- thymocytes. CDR3: CALWEVQGVFVELGKKIKVF. Here the CDR3 DNA reads TGTGCCTTGTGGGAGGTGCAGGGGGTTTTTGTCGAGTTGGGCAAAAAAATCAAGGTATTT.